This T cell receptor (beta chain) was identified in a study of shared clonotypes between healthy human individuals. Overall study context: CD8 memory received one plate per donor, CD8 naive two, CD4 memory three and CD4 naive three. Study-wide results and caveats: Relative to their counterparts shared across all four donors, non-shared clonotypes exhibited diminished generation probabilities.

V was shortened by 4 bases and J by 2 bases, with 9 bases between the two germline ends. Per the germline V gene, CDR1 is SGHRS and CDR2 is YFSETQ. This CDR3 is 13 amino acids long. For this clone: Its antigen is not known.

It was at deep level that the assay was run. The protocol was immunoSEQ multiplex PCR, while the TCRdb copy is restricted to in-frame clones and leaves out a portion. Of approximately 530,000 clones in the sample, 90% to 97% were seen once. The sequence derives from a young woman in good health. The source material was naive CD4+ T cells sorted from blood. Subset specified: CD45RA+ positively selected. V gene TRBV5-1 combines with J gene TRBJ1-1; weak D call: TRBD1 (5 bases). The CDR3 reads CASSGTTNTEAFF. CDR3 sequence (DNA): TGCGCCAGCAGCGGGACCACCAACACTGAAGCTTTCTTT.